This T cell receptor beta chain derives from a study of graft-versus-host responses after intestinal transplantation. Study-wide context: Every one of the recipients received anti-thymocyte globulin induction and afterwards took tacrolimus and steroids for roughly three years.

This table comes from immunoSEQ multiplex PCR, and its TCRdb copy is limited to in-frame clones, with some not included. Here the sample spans 130,000 to 150,000 clones, about 90% being singletons. On this clone itself: What it recognizes is unknown.

Whole-study results and caveats: Recipient marrow held GvH clones, some first seen in ileum or blood. Graft-versus-host to host-versus-graft clonal ratios in allografts were high in patients with graft-donor T cell macrochimerism. The highest levels of circulating GvH clones went along with early declines in HvG clones after transplant.

The germline V gene has CDR1 MNHEY and CDR2 SMNVEV (reference sequence). CDR3 length: 14 residues. V lost 6 bases, J lost 3 bases, and 8 bases stayed unmatched. Sample: unstimulated CD4+ T cells sorted from spleen or lymph node cells, taken before intestinal transplant. The genes are TRBV27 and TRBJ2-7; 7 bases are a match to TRBD2. The receptor was isolated from a human donor who received an intestinal transplant. CDR3 region: CASRRTREGYEQYF. CDR3 in DNA: TGTGCCAGCAGAAGGACTAGGGAAGGCTACGAGCAGTACTTC.